The entry below describes one T cell receptor (beta chain). Antigen unknown. This entry is derived from a study of T-cell reconstitution after alpha-beta-depleted transplantation in children. Points from the study as a whole: A year had passed since transplant, and T-cell counts and diversity by then came mostly from newly produced T cells. Expanded graft clones, several hundred of them, were reportedly the source of alpha-beta T cells about two months after transplant. Some patients' high day-60 TCRbeta diversity was traced to surviving recipient T cells and thymic progenitors.

Unique molecular identifiers were incorporated when the TCRbeta library was constructed. In TCRdb, the PCR reads were re-called with MiXCR into one record per CDR3 protein. The sample lists a few hundred thousand distinct CDR3 sequences, 25% to 30% occurring once. Trimming removed 1 base from V and 6 bases from J, with 15 bases in between. Germline CDR1 is LGHDT and CDR2 is YNNKEL (reference sequence). This CDR3 has 15 residues. The TCR was taken from a boy younger than two with Wiskott-Aldrich syndrome, due to receive a stem cell transplant. The chain employs TRBV3-1 and TRBJ2-5; the D gene is possibly TRBD2 (6 bases). Sequencing used PBMCs, obtained before TCRalphabeta/CD19-depleted stem cell transplant. The CDR3 protein is CASSQGVGSEKTQYF. The CDR3 region has the DNA TGTGCCAGCAGCCAAGGTGTCGGGAGTGAGAAGACCCAGTACTTC.